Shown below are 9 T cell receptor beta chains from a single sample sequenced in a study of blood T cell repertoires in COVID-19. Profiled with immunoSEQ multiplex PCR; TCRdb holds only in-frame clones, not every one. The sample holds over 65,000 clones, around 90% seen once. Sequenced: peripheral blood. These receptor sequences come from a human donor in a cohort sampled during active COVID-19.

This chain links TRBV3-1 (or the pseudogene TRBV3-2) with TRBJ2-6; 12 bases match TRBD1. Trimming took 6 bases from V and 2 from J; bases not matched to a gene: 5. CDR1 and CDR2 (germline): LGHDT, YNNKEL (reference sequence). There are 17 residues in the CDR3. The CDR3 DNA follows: TGTGCCAGCAGGACGGGACAGGGGGCGCCTGGGGCCAACGTCCTGACTTTC. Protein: CASRTGQGAPGANVLTF.

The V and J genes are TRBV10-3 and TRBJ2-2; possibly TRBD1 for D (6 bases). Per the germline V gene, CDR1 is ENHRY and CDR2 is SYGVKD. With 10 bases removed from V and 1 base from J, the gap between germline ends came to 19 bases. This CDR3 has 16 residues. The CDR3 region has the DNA TGTGCCACCAGGCCCGGGACAACTGGGAACACCGGGGAGCTGTTTTTT. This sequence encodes CATRPGTTGNTGELFF.

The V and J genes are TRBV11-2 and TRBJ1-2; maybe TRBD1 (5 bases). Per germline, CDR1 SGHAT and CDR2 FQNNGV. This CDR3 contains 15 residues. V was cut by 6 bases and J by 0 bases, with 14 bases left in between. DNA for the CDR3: TGTGCCAGCAGTCACGGGGGGGGGACTAACTATGGCTACACCTTC. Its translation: CASSHGGGTNYGYTF.

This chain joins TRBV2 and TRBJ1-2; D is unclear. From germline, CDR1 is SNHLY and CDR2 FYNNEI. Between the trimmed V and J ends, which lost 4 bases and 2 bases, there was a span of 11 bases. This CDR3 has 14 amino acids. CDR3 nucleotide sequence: TGTGCCAGCAGTGTAAACAGTTTGAACTATGGCTACACCTTC. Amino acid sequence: CASSVNSLNYGYTF. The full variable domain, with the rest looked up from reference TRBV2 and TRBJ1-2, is EPEVTQTPSHQVTQMGQEVILRCVPISNHLYFYWYRQILGQKVEFLVSFYNNEISEKSEIFDDQFSVERPDGSNFTLKIRSTKLEDSAMYFCASSVNSLNYGYTFGSGTRLTVV.

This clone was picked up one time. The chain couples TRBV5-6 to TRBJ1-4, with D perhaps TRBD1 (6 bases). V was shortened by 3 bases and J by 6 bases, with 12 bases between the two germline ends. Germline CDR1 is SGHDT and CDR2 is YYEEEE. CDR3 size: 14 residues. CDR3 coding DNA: TGTGCCAGCAGCTCACAGGGATTTTATGAAAAACTGTTTTTT. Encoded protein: CASSSQGFYEKLFF. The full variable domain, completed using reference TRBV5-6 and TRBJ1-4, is DAGVTQSPTHLIKTRGQQVTLRCSPKSGHDTVSWYQQALGQGPQFIFQYYEEEERQRGNFPDRFSGHQFPNYSSELNVNALLLGDSALYLCASSSQGFYEKLFFGSGTQLSVL.

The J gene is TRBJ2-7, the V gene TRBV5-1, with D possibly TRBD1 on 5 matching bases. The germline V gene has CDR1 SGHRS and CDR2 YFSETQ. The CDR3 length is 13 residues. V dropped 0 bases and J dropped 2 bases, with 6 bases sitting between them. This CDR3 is CASSLGRAYEQYF. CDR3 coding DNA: TGCGCCAGCAGCTTGGGCAGGGCCTACGAGCAGTACTTC.

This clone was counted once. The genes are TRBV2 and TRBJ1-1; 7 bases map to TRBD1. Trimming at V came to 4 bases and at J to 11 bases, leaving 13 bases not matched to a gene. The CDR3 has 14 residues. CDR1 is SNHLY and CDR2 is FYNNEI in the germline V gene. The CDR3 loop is CASSAALRGVEAFF. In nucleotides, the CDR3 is TGTGCCAGCAGTGCCGCTCTCAGGGGGGTGGAGGCTTTCTTT.

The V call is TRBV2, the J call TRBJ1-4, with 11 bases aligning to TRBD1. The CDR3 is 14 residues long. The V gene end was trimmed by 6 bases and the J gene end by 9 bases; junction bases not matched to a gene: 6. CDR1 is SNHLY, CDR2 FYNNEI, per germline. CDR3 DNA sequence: TGTGCCAGCAGCTCCGGGACAGGGGGGAAAAAACTGTTTTTT. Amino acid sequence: CASSSGTGGKKLFF.

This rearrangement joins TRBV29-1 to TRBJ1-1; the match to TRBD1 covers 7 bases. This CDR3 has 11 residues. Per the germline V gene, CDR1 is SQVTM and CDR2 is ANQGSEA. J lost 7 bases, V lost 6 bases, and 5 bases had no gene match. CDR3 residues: CSVGGQSEAFF. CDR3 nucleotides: TGCAGCGTGGGGGGACAGAGTGAAGCTTTCTTT.